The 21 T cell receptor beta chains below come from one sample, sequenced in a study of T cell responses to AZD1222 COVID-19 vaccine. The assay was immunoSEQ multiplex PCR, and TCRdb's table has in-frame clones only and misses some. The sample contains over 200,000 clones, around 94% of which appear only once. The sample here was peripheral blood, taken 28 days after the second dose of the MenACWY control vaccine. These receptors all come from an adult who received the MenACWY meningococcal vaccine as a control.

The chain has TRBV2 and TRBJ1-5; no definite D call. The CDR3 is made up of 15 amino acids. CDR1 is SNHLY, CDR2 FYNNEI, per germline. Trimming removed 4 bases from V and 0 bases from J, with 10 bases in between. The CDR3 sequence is CASSVNSLSNQPQHF. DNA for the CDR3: TGTGCCAGCAGTGTCAACAGCCTTAGCAATCAGCCCCAGCATTTT.

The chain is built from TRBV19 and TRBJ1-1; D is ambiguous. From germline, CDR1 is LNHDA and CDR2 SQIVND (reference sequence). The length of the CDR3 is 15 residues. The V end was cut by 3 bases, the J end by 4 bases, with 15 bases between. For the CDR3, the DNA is TGTGCCAGTAGTATGTGGTCAGCTGGGAGCACTGAAGCTTTCTTT. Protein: CASSMWSAGSTEAFF.

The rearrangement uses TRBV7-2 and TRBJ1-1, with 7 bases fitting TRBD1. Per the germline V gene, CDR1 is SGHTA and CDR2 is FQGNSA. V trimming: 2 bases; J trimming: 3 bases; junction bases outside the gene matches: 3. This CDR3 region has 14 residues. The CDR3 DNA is TGTGCCAGCAGCTTACGAACAGGGGACACTGAAGCTTTCTTT. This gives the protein CASSLRTGDTEAFF.

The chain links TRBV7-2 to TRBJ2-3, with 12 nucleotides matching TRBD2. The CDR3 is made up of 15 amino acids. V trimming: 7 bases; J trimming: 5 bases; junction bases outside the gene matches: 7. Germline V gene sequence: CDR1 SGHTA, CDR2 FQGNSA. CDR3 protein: CASNPSGGAGDTQYF. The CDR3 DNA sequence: TGTGCCAGCAACCCTAGCGGGGGGGCAGGAGATACGCAGTATTTT.

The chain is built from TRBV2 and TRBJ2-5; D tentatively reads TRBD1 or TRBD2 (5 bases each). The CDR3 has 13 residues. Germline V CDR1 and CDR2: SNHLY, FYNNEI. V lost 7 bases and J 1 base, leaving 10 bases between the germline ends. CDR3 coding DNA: TGTGCCAGCAACGGGGACGGCCAAGAGACCCAGTACTTC. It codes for CASNGDGQETQYF.

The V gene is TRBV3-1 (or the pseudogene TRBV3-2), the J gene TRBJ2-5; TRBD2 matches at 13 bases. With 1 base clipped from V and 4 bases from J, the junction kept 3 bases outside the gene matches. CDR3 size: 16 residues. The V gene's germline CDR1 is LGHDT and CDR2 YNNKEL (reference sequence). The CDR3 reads CASSQGLAGGRETQYF. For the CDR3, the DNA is TGTGCCAGCAGCCAAGGACTAGCGGGAGGTCGAGAGACCCAGTACTTC.

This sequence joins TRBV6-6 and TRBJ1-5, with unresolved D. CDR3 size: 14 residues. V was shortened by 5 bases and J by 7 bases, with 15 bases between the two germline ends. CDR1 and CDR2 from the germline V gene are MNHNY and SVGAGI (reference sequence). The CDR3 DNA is TGTGCCAGCAGTAGAGGCGGGGATCGCCAGCCCCAGCATTTT. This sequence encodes CASSRGGDRQPQHF.

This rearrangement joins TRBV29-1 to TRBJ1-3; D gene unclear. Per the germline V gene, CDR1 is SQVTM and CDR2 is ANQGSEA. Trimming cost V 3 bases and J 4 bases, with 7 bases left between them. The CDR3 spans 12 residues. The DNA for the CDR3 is TGCAGCGTTGAGGCGGGGGGAAACACCATATATTTT. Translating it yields CSVEAGGNTIYF.

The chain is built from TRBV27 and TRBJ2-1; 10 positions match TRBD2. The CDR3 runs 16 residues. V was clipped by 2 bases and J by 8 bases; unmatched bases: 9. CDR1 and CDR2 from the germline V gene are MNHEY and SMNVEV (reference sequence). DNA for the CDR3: TGTGCCAGCAGTTTAGATAGCGGGAGGCCCTCTGATGAGCAGTTCTTC. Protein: CASSLDSGRPSDEQFF.

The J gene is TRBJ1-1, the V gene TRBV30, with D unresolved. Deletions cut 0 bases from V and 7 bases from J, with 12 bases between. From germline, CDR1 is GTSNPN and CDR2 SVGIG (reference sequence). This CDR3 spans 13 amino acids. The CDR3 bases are TGTGCCTGGAGTGTACTTCTGGAGGGTGAAGCTTTCTTT. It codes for CAWSVLLEGEAFF.

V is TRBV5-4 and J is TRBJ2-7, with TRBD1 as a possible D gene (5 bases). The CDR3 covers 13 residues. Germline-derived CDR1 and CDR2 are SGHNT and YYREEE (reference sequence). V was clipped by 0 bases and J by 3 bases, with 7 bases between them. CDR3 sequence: CASSLGQSYEQYF. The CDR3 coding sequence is TGTGCCAGCAGCTTGGGACAGAGCTACGAGCAGTACTTC. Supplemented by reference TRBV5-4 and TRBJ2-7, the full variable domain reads ETGVTQSPTHLIKTRGQQVTLRCSSQSGHNTVSWYQQALGQGPQFIFQYYREEENGRGNFPPRFSGLQFPNYSSELNVNALELDDSALYLCASSLGQSYEQYFGPGTRLTVT.

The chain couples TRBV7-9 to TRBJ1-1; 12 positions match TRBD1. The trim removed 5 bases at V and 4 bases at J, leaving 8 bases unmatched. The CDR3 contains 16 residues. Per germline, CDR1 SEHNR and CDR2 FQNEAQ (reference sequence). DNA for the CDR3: TGTGCCAGCAGCCCAGGGACAGGGGGCATGGTCACTGAAGCTTTCTTT. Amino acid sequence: CASSPGTGGMVTEAFF.

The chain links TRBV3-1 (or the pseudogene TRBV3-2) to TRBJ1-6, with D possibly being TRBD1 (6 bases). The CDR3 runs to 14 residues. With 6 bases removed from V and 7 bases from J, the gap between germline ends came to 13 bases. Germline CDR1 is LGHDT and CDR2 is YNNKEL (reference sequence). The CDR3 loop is CASRSGTMNSPLHF. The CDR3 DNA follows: TGTGCCAGCAGGTCCGGGACAATGAATTCACCCCTCCACTTT.

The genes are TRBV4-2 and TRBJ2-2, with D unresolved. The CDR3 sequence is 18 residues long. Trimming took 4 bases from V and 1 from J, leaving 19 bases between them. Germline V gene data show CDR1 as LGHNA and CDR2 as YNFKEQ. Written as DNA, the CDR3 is TGTGCCAGCAGCCTCCCGTCCCCGCCAACTCTGAACACCGGGGAGCTGTTTTTT. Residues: CASSLPSPPTLNTGELFF.

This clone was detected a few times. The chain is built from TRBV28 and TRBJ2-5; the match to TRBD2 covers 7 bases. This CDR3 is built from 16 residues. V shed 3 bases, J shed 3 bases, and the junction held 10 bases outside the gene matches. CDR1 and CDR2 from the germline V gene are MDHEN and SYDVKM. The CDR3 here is CASSFRGRSAKETQYF. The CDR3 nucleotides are TGTGCCAGCAGTTTTCGCGGGAGATCGGCCAAAGAGACCCAGTACTTC.

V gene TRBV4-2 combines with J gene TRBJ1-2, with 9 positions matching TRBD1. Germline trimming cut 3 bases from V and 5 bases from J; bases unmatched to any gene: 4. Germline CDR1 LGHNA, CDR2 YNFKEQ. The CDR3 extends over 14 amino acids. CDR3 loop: CASSQEGTGYGYTF. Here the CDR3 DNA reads TGTGCCAGCAGCCAGGAGGGGACAGGGTATGGCTACACCTTC.

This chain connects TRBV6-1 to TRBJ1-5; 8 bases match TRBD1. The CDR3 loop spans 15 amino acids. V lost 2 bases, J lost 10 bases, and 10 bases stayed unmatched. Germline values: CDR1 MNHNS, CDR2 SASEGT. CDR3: CASSERTGSVSPQHF. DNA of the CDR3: TGTGCCAGCAGTGAACGGACAGGGAGTGTCAGCCCCCAGCATTTT.

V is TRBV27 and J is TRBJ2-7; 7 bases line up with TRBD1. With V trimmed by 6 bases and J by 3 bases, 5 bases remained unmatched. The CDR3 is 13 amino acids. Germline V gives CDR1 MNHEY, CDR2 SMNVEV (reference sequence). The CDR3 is CASSKTGLYEQYF. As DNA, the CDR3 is TGTGCCAGCAGCAAGACAGGGCTCTACGAGCAGTACTTC.

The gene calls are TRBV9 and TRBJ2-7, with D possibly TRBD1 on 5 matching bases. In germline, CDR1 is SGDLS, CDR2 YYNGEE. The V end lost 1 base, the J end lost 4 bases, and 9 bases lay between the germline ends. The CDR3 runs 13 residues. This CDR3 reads CASSVYRGYEQYF. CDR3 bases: TGTGCCAGCAGCGTATATAGGGGATACGAGCAGTACTTC.

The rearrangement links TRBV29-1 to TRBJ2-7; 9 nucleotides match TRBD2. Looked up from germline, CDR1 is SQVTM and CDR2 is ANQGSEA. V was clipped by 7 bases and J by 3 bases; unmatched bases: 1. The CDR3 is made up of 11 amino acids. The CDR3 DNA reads TGCAGCGGGACTAGCGACTACGAGCAGTACTTC. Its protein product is CSGTSDYEQYF.

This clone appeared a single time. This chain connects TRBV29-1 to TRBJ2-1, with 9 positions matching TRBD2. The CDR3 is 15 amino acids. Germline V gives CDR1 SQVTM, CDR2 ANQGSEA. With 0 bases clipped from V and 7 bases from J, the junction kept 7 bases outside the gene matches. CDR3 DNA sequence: TGCAGCGTTGAAGATGCGGGAGGGCTGTGGAATGAGCAGTTCTTC. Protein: CSVEDAGGLWNEQFF.